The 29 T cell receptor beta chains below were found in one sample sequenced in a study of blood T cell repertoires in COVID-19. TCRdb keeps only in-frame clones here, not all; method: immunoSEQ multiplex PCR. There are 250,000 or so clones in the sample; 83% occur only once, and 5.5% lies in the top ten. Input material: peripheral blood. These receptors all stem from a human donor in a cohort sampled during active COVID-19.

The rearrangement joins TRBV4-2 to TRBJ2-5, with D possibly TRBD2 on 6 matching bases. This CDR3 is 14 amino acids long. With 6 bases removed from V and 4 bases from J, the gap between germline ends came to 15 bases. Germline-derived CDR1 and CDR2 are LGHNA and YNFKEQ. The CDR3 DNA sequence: TGTGCCAGCAGTCGAATTGGGGGAGGAGAGACCCAGTACTTC. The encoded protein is CASSRIGGGETQYF.

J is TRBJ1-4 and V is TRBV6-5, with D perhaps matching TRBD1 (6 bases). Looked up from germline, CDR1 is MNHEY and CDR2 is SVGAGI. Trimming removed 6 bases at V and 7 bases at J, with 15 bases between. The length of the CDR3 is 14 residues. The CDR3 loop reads CASSRGQVGEKLFF. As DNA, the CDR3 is TGTGCCAGCAGCAGGGGACAAGTCGGTGAAAAACTGTTTTTT.

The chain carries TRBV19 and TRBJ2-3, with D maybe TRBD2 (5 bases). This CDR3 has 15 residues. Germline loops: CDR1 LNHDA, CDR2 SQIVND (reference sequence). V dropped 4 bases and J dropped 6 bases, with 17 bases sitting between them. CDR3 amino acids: CASSTAVWVMDTQYF. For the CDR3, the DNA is TGTGCCAGTAGTACAGCGGTGTGGGTGATGGATACGCAGTATTTT.

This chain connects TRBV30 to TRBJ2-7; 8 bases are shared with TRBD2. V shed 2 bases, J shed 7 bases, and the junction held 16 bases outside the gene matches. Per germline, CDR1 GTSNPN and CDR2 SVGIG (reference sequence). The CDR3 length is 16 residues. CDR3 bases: TGTGCCTGGAGTCCCCCTGGACTAGCAAGCCGGCTAGAGCAGTACTTC. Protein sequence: CAWSPPGLASRLEQYF. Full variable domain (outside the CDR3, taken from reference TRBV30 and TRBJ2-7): SQTIHQWPATLVQPVGSPLSLECTVEGTSNPNLYWYRQAAGRGLQLLFYSVGIGQISSEVPQNLSASRPQDRQFILSSKKLLLSDSGFYLCAWSPPGLASRLEQYFGPGTRLTVT.

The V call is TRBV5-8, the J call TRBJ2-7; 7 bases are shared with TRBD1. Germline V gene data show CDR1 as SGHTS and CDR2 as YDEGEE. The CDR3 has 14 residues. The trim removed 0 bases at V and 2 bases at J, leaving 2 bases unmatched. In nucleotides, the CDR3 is TGTGCCAGCAGCTTGGACAGGGGTACCTACGAGCAGTACTTC. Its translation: CASSLDRGTYEQYF.

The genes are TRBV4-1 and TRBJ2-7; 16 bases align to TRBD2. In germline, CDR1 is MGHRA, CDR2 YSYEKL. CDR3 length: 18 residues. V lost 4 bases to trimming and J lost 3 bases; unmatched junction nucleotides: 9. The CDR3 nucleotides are TGCGCCAGCAGCCCGAGGGGACTAGCGGGGGGGACCCTCTACGAGCAGTACTTC. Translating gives CASSPRGLAGGTLYEQYF.

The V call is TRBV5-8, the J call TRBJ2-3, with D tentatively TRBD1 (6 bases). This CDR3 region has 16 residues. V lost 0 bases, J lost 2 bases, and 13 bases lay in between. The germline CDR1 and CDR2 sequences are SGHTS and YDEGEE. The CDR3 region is CASSLGYRAFTDTQYF. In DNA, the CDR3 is TGTGCCAGCAGCTTGGGGTACAGGGCTTTCACAGATACGCAGTATTTT.

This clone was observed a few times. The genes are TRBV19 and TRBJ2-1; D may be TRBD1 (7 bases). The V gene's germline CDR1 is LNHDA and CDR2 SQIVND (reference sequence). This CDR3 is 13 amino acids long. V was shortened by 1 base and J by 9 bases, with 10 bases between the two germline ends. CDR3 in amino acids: CASSIGRGAEQFF. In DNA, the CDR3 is TGTGCCAGTAGTATAGGCAGGGGGGCTGAGCAGTTCTTC. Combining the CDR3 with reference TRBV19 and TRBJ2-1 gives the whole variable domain DGGITQSPKYLFRKEGQNVTLSCEQNLNHDAMYWYRQDPGQGLRLIYYSQIVNDFQKGDIAEGYSVSREKKESFPLTVTSAQKNPTAFYLCASSIGRGAEQFFGPGTRLTVL.

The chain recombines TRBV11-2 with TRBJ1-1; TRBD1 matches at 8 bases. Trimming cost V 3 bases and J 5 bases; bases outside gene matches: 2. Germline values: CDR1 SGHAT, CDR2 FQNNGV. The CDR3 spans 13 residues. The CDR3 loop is CASSLTGVTEAFF. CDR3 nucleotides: TGTGCCAGCAGCTTGACAGGGGTGACTGAAGCTTTCTTT. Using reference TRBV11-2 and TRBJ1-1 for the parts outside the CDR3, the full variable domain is EAGVAQSPRYKIIEKRQSVAFWCNPISGHATLYWYQQILGQGPKLLIQFQNNGVVDDSQLPKDRFSAERLKGVDSTLKIQPAKLEDSAVYLCASSLTGVTEAFFGQGTRLTVV.

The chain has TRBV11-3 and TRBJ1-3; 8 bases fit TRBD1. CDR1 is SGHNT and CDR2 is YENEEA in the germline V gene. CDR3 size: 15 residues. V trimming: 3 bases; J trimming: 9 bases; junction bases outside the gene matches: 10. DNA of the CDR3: TGTGCCAGCAGCTTTGGGACAGGCCACAGGGGCACCATATATTTT. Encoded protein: CASSFGTGHRGTIYF.

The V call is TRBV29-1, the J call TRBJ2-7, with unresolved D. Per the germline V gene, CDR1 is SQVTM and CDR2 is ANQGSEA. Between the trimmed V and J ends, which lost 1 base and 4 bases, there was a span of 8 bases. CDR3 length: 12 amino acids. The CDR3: CSVEGLSYEQYF. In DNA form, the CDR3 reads TGCAGCGTTGAAGGACTTTCATACGAGCAGTACTTC.

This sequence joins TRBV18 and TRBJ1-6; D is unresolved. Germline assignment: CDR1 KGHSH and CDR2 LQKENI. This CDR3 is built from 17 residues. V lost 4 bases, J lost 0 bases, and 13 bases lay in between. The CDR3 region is CASSLGLRSSYNSPLHF. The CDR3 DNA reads TGTGCCAGCTCACTCGGACTGAGAAGCTCCTATAATTCACCCCTCCACTTT.

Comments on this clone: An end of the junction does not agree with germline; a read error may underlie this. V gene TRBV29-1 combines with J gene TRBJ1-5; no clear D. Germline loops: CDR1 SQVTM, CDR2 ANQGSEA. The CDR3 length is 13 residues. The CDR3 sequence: CSVQEYSNQPQHF. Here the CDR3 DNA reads TGCAGCGTTCAAGAATATAGCAATCAGCCCCAGCATTTT. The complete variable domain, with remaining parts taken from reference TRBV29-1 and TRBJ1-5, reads SAVISQKPSRDICQRGTSLTIQCQVDSQVTMMFWYRQQPGQSLTLIATANQGSEATYESGFVIDKFPISRPNLTFSTLTVSNMSPEDSSIYLCSVQEYSNQPQHFGDGTRLSIL.

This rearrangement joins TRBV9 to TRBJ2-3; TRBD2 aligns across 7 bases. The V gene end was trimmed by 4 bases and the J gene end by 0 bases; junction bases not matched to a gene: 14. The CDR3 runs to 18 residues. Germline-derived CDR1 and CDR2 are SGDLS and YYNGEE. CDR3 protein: CASSSPSLAHLSTDTQYF. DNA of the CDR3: TGTGCCAGCAGCTCCCCTTCACTAGCGCATCTAAGCACAGATACGCAGTATTTT.

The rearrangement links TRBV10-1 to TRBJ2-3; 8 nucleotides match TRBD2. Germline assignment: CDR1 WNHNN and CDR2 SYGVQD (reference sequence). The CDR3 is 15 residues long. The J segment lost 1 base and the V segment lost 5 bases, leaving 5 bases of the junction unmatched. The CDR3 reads CASSPSGSGTDTQYF. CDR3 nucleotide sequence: TGCGCCAGCAGTCCGAGCGGGAGCGGCACAGATACGCAGTATTTT.

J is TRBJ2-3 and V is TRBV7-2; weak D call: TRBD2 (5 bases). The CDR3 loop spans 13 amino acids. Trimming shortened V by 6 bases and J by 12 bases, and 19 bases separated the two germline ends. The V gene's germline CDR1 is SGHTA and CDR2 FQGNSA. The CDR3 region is CASRFPDPSPQYF. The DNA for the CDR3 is TGTGCCAGCAGGTTCCCGGACCCTAGCCCCCAGTATTTT.

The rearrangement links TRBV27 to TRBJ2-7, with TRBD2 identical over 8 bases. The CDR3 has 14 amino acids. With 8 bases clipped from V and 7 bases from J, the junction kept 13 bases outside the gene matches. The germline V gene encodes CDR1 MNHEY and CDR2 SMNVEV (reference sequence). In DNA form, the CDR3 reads TGTGCCAGCTCCCAGGCGGGGGGAGGATGGGAGCAGTACTTC. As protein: CASSQAGGGWEQYF.

This chain's CDR3 is CAISERENQPQHF. The DNA for the CDR3 is TGTGCCATCAGTGAACGGGAAAATCAGCCCCAGCATTTT. The V and J genes are TRBV10-3 and TRBJ1-5; the D is unclear. In germline, CDR1 is ENHRY, CDR2 SYGVKD. There are 13 residues in the CDR3. Deletions cut 3 bases from V and 4 bases from J, with 7 bases between.

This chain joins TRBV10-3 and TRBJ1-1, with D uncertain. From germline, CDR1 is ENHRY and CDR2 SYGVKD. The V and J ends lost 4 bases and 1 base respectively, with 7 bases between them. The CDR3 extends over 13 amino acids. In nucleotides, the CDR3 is TGTGCCATCAGTGGGCAGGAGAACACTGAAGCTTTCTTT. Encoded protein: CAISGQENTEAFF.

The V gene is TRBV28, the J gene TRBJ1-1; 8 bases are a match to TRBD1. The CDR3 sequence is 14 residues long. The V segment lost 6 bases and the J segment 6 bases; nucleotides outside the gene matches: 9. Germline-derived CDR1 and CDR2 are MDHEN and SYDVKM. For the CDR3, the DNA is TGTGCCAGCAGCCCCCCAGGGGGCAAGGCTGAAGCTTTCTTT. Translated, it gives CASSPPGGKAEAFF.

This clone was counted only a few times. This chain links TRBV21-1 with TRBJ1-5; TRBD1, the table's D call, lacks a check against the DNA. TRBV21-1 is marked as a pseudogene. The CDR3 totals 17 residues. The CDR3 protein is CASSSTGEQASNQPQHF. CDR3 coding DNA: TGTGCCAGCAGCTCCACAGGGGAACAGGCAAGCAATCAGCCCCAGCATTTT.

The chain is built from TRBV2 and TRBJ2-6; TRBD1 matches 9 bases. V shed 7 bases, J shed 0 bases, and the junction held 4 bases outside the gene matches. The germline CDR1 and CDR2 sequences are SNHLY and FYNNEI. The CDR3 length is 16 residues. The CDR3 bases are TGTGCCAGCACCGGGACAGGGATCTCTGGGGCCAACGTCCTGACTTTC. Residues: CASTGTGISGANVLTF.

This chain's CDR3 is CASSQEGTGGHTEAFF. The CDR3, as DNA: TGTGCCAGCAGCCAAGAGGGGACAGGGGGACACACTGAAGCTTTCTTT. This chain uses TRBV3-1 (or the pseudogene TRBV3-2) with TRBJ1-1, with 11 bases fitting TRBD1. This CDR3 region has 16 residues. Germline V gene lookup returns CDR1 LGHDT and CDR2 YNNKEL (reference sequence). J gave up 3 bases and V 0 bases, and 3 bases lay outside the gene matches.

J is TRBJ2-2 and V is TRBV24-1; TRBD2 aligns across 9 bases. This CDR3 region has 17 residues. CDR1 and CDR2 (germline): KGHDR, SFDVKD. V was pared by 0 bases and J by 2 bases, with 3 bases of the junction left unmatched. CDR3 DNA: TGTGCCACCAGTGATTTGCCTAGCGGGGATAACACCGGGGAGCTGTTTTTT. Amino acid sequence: CATSDLPSGDNTGELFF.

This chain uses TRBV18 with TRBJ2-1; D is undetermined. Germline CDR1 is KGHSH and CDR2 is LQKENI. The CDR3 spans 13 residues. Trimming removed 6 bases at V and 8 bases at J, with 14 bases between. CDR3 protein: CASSPYLEDEQFF. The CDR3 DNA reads TGTGCCAGCTCCCCTTACCTCGAGGATGAGCAGTTCTTC. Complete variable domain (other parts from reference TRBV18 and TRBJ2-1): NAGVMQNPRHLVRRRGQEARLRCSPMKGHSHVYWYRQLPEEGLKFMVYLQKENIIDESGMPKERFSAEFPKEGPSILRIQQVVRGDSAAYFCASSPYLEDEQFFGPGTRLTVL.

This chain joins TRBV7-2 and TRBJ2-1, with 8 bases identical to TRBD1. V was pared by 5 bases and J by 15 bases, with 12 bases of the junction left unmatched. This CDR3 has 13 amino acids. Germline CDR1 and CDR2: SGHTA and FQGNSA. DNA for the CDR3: TGTGCCAGCAGCCCCCAGACAGGGGCTGGGAGGTTCTTC. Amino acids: CASSPQTGAGRFF.

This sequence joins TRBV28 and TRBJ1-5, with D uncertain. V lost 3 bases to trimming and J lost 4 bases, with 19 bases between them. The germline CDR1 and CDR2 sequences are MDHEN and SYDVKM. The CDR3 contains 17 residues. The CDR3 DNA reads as TGTGCCAGCAGTTTCCCCCTACATGTAGCTGGGAATCAGCCCCAGCATTTT. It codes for CASSFPLHVAGNQPQHF.

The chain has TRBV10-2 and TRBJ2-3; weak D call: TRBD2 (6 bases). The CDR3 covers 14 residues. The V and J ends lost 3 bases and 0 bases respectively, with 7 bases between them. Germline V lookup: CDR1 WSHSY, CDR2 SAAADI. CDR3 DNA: TGCGCCAGCAGTGATGGGGGGAGCACAGATACGCAGTATTTT. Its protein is CASSDGGSTDTQYF.

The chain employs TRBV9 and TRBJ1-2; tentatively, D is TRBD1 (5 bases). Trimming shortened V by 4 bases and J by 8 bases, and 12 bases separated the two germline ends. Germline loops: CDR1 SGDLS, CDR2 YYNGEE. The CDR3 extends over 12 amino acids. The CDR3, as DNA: TGTGCCAGCAGCCCCCAGGGAGGGGGCTACACCTTC. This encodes CASSPQGGGYTF.